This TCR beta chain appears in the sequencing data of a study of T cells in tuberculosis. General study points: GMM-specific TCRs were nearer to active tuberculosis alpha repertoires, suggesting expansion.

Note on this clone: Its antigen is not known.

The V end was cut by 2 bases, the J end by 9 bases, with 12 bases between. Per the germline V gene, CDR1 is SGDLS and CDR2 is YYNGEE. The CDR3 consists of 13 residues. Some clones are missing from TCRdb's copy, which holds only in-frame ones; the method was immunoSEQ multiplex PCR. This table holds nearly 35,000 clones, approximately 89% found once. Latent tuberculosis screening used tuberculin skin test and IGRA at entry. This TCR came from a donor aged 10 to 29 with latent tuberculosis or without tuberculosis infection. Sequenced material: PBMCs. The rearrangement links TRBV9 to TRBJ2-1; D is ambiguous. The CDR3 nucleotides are TGTGCCAGCAGCGTCGTAACCGGTGCTGAGCAGTTCTTC. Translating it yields CASSVVTGAEQFF.